This T cell receptor (beta chain) was recorded in a study of beta chain features in type 1 diabetes. V was shortened by 2 bases and J by 7 bases, with 6 bases between the two germline ends. The CDR3 runs 11 residues. The germline gives CDR1 SGHDT, CDR2 YYEEEE. Expressed TCRB transcripts got sequenced, as all isolated RNA was reverse transcribed. Produced via immunoSEQ multiplex PCR; TCRdb's table is partial and in-frame only. The sample consists of under 900,000 clones, 17% of them appearing once. The V and J genes are TRBV5-6 and TRBJ1-1, with D unresolved. The sample was naive CD4+ T cells from blood. The sequence came from a woman between 18 and 30 years old in good health. CDR3 in amino acids: CASSLHSEAFF. The DNA of the CDR3 is TGTGCCAGCAGCTTACACAGTGAAGCTTTCTTT.